The source of this TCR beta chain is a study of sequential checkpoint blockade in melanoma. Treatment described: randomized to nivolumab then ipilimumab (arm A) or the reverse (arm B). This clone was observed once. TCRdb's table, derived via immunoSEQ multiplex PCR, lists solely in-frame clones and lacks some. The data hold around 25,000 clones, with approximately 82% observed a single time. Trimming shortened V by 2 bases and J by 3 bases, and 7 bases separated the two germline ends. This CDR3 is built from 14 residues. Germline CDR1 is ENHRY and CDR2 is SYGVKD. The receptor was derived from a human donor with melanoma. The chain links TRBV10-3 to TRBJ1-4; D is undetermined. The material was CD8+ T cells sorted from blood (inferred from file names), obtained from a patient given nivolumab and ipilimumab in sequence. The CDR3 loop reads CAISEAGANEKLFF. The CDR3 bases are TGTGCCATCAGTGAGGCCGGAGCTAATGAAAAACTGTTTTTT.